One sample yielded the 3 T cell receptor beta chains listed below, sequenced in a study of OX40 agonist ivuxolimab in advanced cancers. The table came from immunoSEQ multiplex PCR; TCRdb's copy has only in-frame clones and leaves some out. The sample consists of about 81,000 clones, under 90% of them appearing once. The starting material was CD4+ or CD8+ T cells sorted from blood, obtained in a trial of the OX40 agonist ivuxolimab. These receptor sequences come from an adult with an advanced solid tumor such as melanoma, head and neck, liver or kidney cancer.

This clone appeared a single time. The chain has TRBV5-1 and TRBJ2-7; D is ambiguous. The V end was cut by 0 bases, the J end by 12 bases, with 13 bases between. Per germline, CDR1 SGHRS and CDR2 YFSETQ. This CDR3 is 12 amino acids long. The CDR3 DNA reads TGCGCCAGCAGCTTGGGGAGCGAGATTCCGTACTTC. As protein: CASSLGSEIPYF.

The V and J genes are TRBV5-4 and TRBJ2-3; weak D call: TRBD2 (6 bases). This CDR3 region has 15 residues. The germline CDR1 and CDR2 sequences are SGHNT and YYREEE (reference sequence). Trimming removed 5 bases at V and 1 base at J, with 14 bases between. The CDR3 is CASSVRRGRTDTQYF. The CDR3 DNA follows: TGTGCCAGCAGTGTTCGGCGGGGTCGCACAGATACGCAGTATTTT.

V gene TRBV13 combines with J gene TRBJ2-2, with 7 bases identical to TRBD2. V lost 6 bases, J lost 7 bases, and 11 bases stayed unmatched. From germline, CDR1 is PRHDT and CDR2 FYEKMQ (reference sequence). This CDR3 spans 15 amino acids. CDR3 bases: TGTGCCAGCAGAGTGTATAGGGAGGGCCTCGGGGAGCTGTTTTTT. Encoded protein: CASRVYREGLGELFF.